The present entry profiles one T cell receptor beta chain with its context. This sample was taken from a study of shared clonotypes between healthy human individuals. Naive CD8 populations comprised CD45RO-negative cells positively selected for CCR7, excluding terminally differentiated effector memory CD45RA+ cells. All donors were Caucasian adults living in Nashville, Tennessee. This table comes from immunoSEQ multiplex PCR, and its TCRdb copy is limited to in-frame clones, with some not included. The sample lists some 2.1 million clones, roughly 94% seen once, with roughly 1% in the top ten. This CDR3 has 14 amino acids. V lost 1 base, J lost 6 bases, and 13 bases lay in between. Germline assignment: CDR1 SGHAT and CDR2 FQNNGV.

The receptor was derived from a man aged 18-30 years in good health. This chain uses TRBV11-2 with TRBJ2-7; D is unclear. The sample was naive CD8+ T cells sorted from blood. The CDR3 nucleotides read TGTGCCAGCAGCTTAGTTTCCAGGTTGAGCGAGCAGTACTTC. Translating gives CASSLVSRLSEQYF.